This T cell receptor beta chain derives from a study of neurological immune-mediated disorders. Regarding the study as a whole: Among expanded clones, no CDR3 amino acid sequences were shared across subjects, a pattern suggesting private repertoires in all groups.

To note about this clonotype: Its antigen is unidentified.

The CDR3 totals 17 residues. The germline V gene encodes CDR1 LGHDT and CDR2 YNNKEL (reference sequence). With 0 bases removed from V and 0 bases from J, the gap between germline ends came to 9 bases. Specified time point: longitudinal time-point 3. The unsorted libraries were prepared from 2 million PBMCs (stored at -80 C). Every sequencing run produced over 160 million TCR-beta sequences, and the sequences from any one run covered 15-18 subjects. From the 5' RACE reads, TCRdb called clonotypes with MiXCR, one entry per CDR3 protein. The table shows under 130,000 distinct CDR3 sequences, with about a tenth occurring only once.

Sequenced input: PBMCs. The receptor's source is a female donor with HTLV-1-associated myelopathy (HAM/TSP). The chain joins TRBV3-1 to TRBJ2-6; the D is unclear. In DNA form, the CDR3 reads TGTGCCAGCAGCCAAGAATCAACCCTCTCTGGGGCCAACGTCCTGACTTTC. Its protein product is CASSQESTLSGANVLTF.